This TCR beta chain was captured in a study of response to subunit inactivated influenza vaccine. V was shortened by 0 bases and J by 6 bases, with 7 bases between the two germline ends. This CDR3 comprises 13 residues. CDR1 and CDR2 (germline): LGHNA, YSLEER. Study observations and caveats: After each seasonal influenza vaccination, few new T cells are recruited, the authors suggested.

This clonotype has more than one count but fewer than ten. Its antigen remains unknown. TCRdb fed the RT-PCR reads into MiXCR, producing one record per CDR3 protein. The profile shows fewer than 750,000 distinct CDR3 sequences, 14% of them singletons. The sample consisted of PBMCs from blood, taken 11 to 12 days after vaccination. The receptor was derived from a man in his forties or fifties who received an inactivated influenza vaccine. This chain connects TRBV4-3 to TRBJ2-3; perhaps TRBD1 as D (5 bases). CDR3 sequence reads: CASSQDRVDTQYF. The CDR3 region has the DNA TGCGCCAGCAGCCAAGACAGGGTGGATACGCAGTATTTT.